The subject of this entry is one T cell receptor beta chain. Its target is not known. This sample is drawn from a study of cytomegalovirus exposure and HLA in healthy donors. General study findings and limits: Among TCR beta chains, those listed as cytomegalovirus-associated numbered over 150.

In germline, CDR1 is GTSNPN, CDR2 SVGIG (reference sequence). V lost 3 bases and J lost 6; bases outside the gene matches: 7. This CDR3 comprises 14 residues. Vbeta (60) and Jbeta (13) primers were used in the PCR. Libraries were prepared by immunoSEQ multiplex PCR; TCRdb keeps only in-frame clonotypes and omits some of them. The sample lists 81,000 or so clones; just under 75% were seen once. V and J are TRBV30 and TRBJ1-5, with 8 bases matching TRBD1. Sequencing was done on a sample of PBMCs. This TCR was sampled from a man aged 60 to 75 in good health and CMV-seronegative. Here the CDR3 DNA reads TGTGCCTGGAGGAGGACAGGGACAGCTCAGCCCCAGCATTTT. Translation: CAWRRTGTAQPQHF.